This entry concerns a single T cell receptor beta chain. This entry is derived from a study of cytomegalovirus exposure and HLA in healthy donors. Study summary: Most genotyped donors, 65% to 90% of more than 300, had Caucasian-associated genetic ancestry.

The length of the CDR3 is 14 residues. Unmatched junction bases numbered 4, after V lost 0 bases and J lost 6 bases. Germline CDR1 and CDR2: MGHRA and YSYEKL. Researchers ran the PCR with 60 Vbeta and 13 Jbeta primers. Sequenced by immunoSEQ multiplex PCR; TCRdb stores in-frame clones only, minus some. The sample includes some 69,000 clones, roughly 84% of them seen just once. The receptor was isolated from a woman younger than 45 in good health and CMV-seronegative. Sequenced: PBMCs. The J gene is TRBJ2-7, the V gene TRBV4-1; TRBD2 matches 8 bases. In DNA, the CDR3 is TGCGCCAGCAGCCAAGATCGGGCGGGGGGCGAGCAGTACTTC. This sequence encodes CASSQDRAGGEQYF.